Listed below are T cell receptor beta chains from one sample, sequenced in a study of patients and donors after allogeneic stem cell transplantation. TCRdb used MiXCR to reprocess the RT-PCR reads, holding one entry per CDR3 protein. The data show 410,000 or so distinct CDR3 sequences, 16% seen once. The sequenced sample consisted of blood, either unsorted or a sorted T cell fraction (not recorded which). These receptors were taken from a human donor who was either an allogeneic HSCT recipient or a stem cell or donor lymphocyte infusion donor (not recorded which). It is not recorded whose cells these are; they may come from a transplant donor. Each CDR3 is given with its conserved first and last residue. Each record gives: D gene, J gene, V gene, clone size, CDR3 DNA, CDR3 protein. A D gene is named only where the DNA matches it firmly. Size is omitted from some rows. Given values are once, few, many or a class for expanded clones.

-,TRBJ2-2,TRBV5-1,few,TGCGCCAGCAGCGAGCGTCAGGGAAGGAACACCGGGGAGCTGTTTTTT,CASSERQGRNTGELFF
-,TRBJ2-4,TRBV27,few,TGTGCCAGCAGCATGGAGGGGGGAAGGAAATCTAAAAACATTCAGTACTTC,CASSMEGGRKSKNIQYF
TRBD2,TRBJ2-1,TRBV6-5,few,TGTGCCAGCAGTTACTCGGGCGGGAGGGCCGCCTCCTACAATGAGCAGTTCTTC,CASSYSGGRAASYNEQFF
-,TRBJ1-3,TRBV9,few,TGTGCCAGCAGCGACCCCGCAACAGGGACGACTGTCCGTTCCGGAAACACCATATATTTT,CASSDPATGTTVRSGNTIYF
-,TRBJ1-1,TRBV4-2,-,TGTGCCAGCAGCCAGGTTGGGACAACCCGGAACACTGAAGCTTTCTTT,CASSQVGTTRNTEAFF
-,TRBJ1-2,TRBV7-9,few,TGTGCCAGCAGAATAGCAGGTGGTGGCTACACCTTC,CASRIAGGGYTF
-,TRBJ2-7,TRBV19,-,TGTGCCAGTAGTTCTCCGGGACATGTTGCCTACGAGCAGTACTTC,CASSSPGHVAYEQYF
-,TRBJ1-2,TRBV6-1,many,TGTGCCAGCAGTCGGGATTCCTACTATGGCTACACCTTC,CASSRDSYYGYTF
-,TRBJ2-2,TRBV25-1,many,TGTGCCAGCAGTGAATGGAGAGGGGTGAACACCGGGGAGCTGTTTTTT,CASSEWRGVNTGELFF
TRBD2,TRBJ2-5,TRBV7-2,-,TGTGCCAGCAGCTTAAGGCTAGCGGGGGGTTTTCGAGAGACCCAGTACTTC,CASSLRLAGGFRETQYF
-,TRBJ1-6,TRBV4-3,-,TGCGCCAGCAGACAGGAACCCTATAATTCACCCCTCCACTTT,CASRQEPYNSPLHF
TRBD2,TRBJ2-1,TRBV30,-,TGTGCCCTCGGGGGGAATGAGCAGTTCTTC,CALGGNEQFF
-,TRBJ1-2,TRBV9,few,TGTGCCAGCAGCGTTGATCAGGGAGATGGCTACACCTTC,CASSVDQGDGYTF
-,TRBJ2-3,TRBV20-1,-,TGCAGTGCTATCCCCCTCCGCTACACAGATACGCAGTATTTT,CSAIPLRYTDTQYF
-,TRBJ1-1,TRBV7-3,-,TGTGCCAGCAGCTTAACCGCAGGGGCCCACACTGAAGCTTTCTTT,CASSLTAGAHTEAFF
-,TRBJ1-2,TRBV18,-,TGTGCCAGCTCACCACGGAGGAGTTCGGACAGCTTTAATGGCTACACCTTC,CASSPRRSSDSFNGYTF
-,TRBJ2-7,TRBV12-3/TRBV12-4,many,TGTGCCAGCAGTTTATTGGGCTACGAGCAGTACTTC,CASSLLGYEQYF
-,TRBJ1-1,TRBV5-1,-,TGCGCCAGCGGGCCGGAGGTACAAATGAACACTGAAGCTTTCTTT,CASGPEVQMNTEAFF
-,TRBJ2-2,TRBV4-3,many,TGCGCCAGCAGCCGACTGAACACCGGGGAGCTGTTTTTT,CASSRLNTGELFF
-,TRBJ1-1,TRBV12-3/TRBV12-4,few,TGTGCCAGCAGTTTGGGCGGGGTCGCTGAAGCTTTCTTT,CASSLGGVAEAFF
-,TRBJ1-2,TRBV5-6,few,TGTGCCAGCAGCTGGGCGACAAAGCTCTACTATGGCTACACCTTC,CASSWATKLYYGYTF
TRBD1,TRBJ1-5,TRBV5-5,few,TGTGCCAGCAGCTTGTCCGACAGGGTTGCCTATAGCAATCAGCCCCAGCTTTTT,CASSLSDRVAYSNQPQLF
TRBD1,TRBJ2-7,TRBV20-1,many,TGCAGTGCTAGAGACAGCCGGGACAGCTACGAGCAGTACTTC,CSARDSRDSYEQYF
-,TRBJ1-5,TRBV6-5,-,TGTGCCAGCAGTTCAGGGGTCGGGGCCCAGCATTTT,CASSSGVGAQHF
-,TRBJ1-2,TRBV3-1,-,TGTGCCAGCAGCCAACGGGAGGCTCTGGACGGCTACACCTTC,CASSQREALDGYTF
TRBD1,TRBJ2-1,TRBV12-3/TRBV12-4,many,TGTGCCAGCGTAACCCAGGGGGATGAGCAGTTCTTC,CASVTQGDEQFF
TRBD1,TRBJ1-5,TRBV4-1,few,TGCGCCAGCAGCCAAGATCAAGCGGTAGGACAGGGGGCCGGCAATCAGCCCCAGCATTTT,CASSQDQAVGQGAGNQPQHF
TRBD2,TRBJ2-1,TRBV5-4,-,TGTGCCAGCAGCTTGGTTATAGGACTAGCGGGGGGGGTTGAGCAGTTCTTC,CASSLVIGLAGGVEQFF
-,TRBJ1-1,TRBV5-6,-,TGTGCCAGCAGCTTGGAACCCGAGAACACTGAAGCTTTCTTT,CASSLEPENTEAFF
TRBD2,TRBJ2-3,TRBV18,-,TGTGCCAGCTCAACCACCTCTAGCGGGGGACCAGGTACGCAGTATTTT,CASSTTSSGGPGTQYF
-,TRBJ2-3,TRBV4-1,few,TGCGCCAGCAGCCAACCACTAGCAGGTAGCACAGATACGCAGTATTTT,CASSQPLAGSTDTQYF
TRBD2,TRBJ2-7,TRBV10-3,many,TGTGCCACCACCCTCGGGGGGGGTACCTACGAGCAGTACTTC,CATTLGGGTYEQYF
TRBD1,TRBJ2-3,TRBV6-2/TRBV6-3,few,TGTGCCAGCAGTCTAATACCGGGACAGGGGTTCGCAGATACGCAGTATTTT,CASSLIPGQGFADTQYF
-,TRBJ1-1,TRBV6-1,few,TGTGCCAGCAGTGATCGAGGGTTGGGCACTGAAGCTTTCTTT,CASSDRGLGTEAFF
TRBD2,TRBJ2-2,TRBV4-3,-,TGCGCCAGCAGCTTACGGACTAGCGGGGCCACCGGGGAGCTGTTTTTT,CASSLRTSGATGELFF
-,TRBJ1-1,TRBV12-3/TRBV12-4,many,TGTGCCAGCAGCCCCCCCCGAGGGTACACTGAAGCTTTCTTT,CASSPPRGYTEAFF
-,TRBJ2-2,TRBV3-1,-,TGTGCCAGCAGCCACCCGAGACTTCCGAACACCGGGGAGCTGTTTTTT,CASSHPRLPNTGELFF
TRBD2,TRBJ2-5,TRBV24-1,-,TGTGCCACCAGTGACGGGGGGGCTCAAGAGACCCAGTACTTC,CATSDGGAQETQYF
-,TRBJ2-1,TRBV4-1,once,TGCGCCAGCAGCCAAGTTGGTGGGGAGAACAATGAGCAGTTCTTC,CASSQVGGENNEQFF
-,TRBJ1-4,TRBV29-1,-,TGCAGCGTTGAAGAAAGTCACAGTGAGAAACTGTTTTTT,CSVEESHSEKLFF
-,TRBJ2-1,TRBV20-1,-,TGCAGTGCGCCGACCAATGGGAGGTCGCAGTTCTTC,CSAPTNGRSQFF